Each of the 13 T cell receptor beta chains below was sequenced from the same sample in a study of CD8+ T cells in alopecia areata. cDNA serving as the sequencing template came from extracted, reverse transcribed RNA. TCRdb keeps only in-frame clones here, not all; method: immunoSEQ multiplex PCR. This sample has some 100,000 clones; 50% to 60% occur once, and the top ten carry over 15%. Treatment given: oral pan-JAK inhibitor, 5-10 mg twice daily. The sample in question was CD8+ T cells sorted from blood, obtained at roughly week 58, from a patient treated with tofacitinib. Receptor source: a human donor with alopecia areata.

The rearrangement uses TRBV30 and TRBJ1-2, with no clear D. The germline gives CDR1 GTSNPN, CDR2 SVGIG (reference sequence). With 0 bases removed from V and 4 bases from J, the gap between germline ends came to 6 bases. The CDR3 is 12 residues long. CDR3 sequence (DNA): TGTGCCTGGAGTGTTCTAGTCTATGGCTACACCTTC. Its translation: CAWSVLVYGYTF.

This rearrangement joins TRBV4-1 to TRBJ2-2; the D gene is possibly TRBD2 (6 bases). In germline, CDR1 is MGHRA, CDR2 YSYEKL. The ends were cut back, 3 bases at V and 1 base at J, with 9 bases in the middle. The CDR3 runs to 15 residues. CDR3 amino acids: CASSQGRGNTGELFF. The CDR3 nucleotides read TGCGCCAGCAGCCAGGGGCGGGGGAACACCGGGGAGCTGTTTTTT.

The chain links TRBV27 to TRBJ2-3, with D perhaps TRBD1 or TRBD2 (6 bases each). The CDR3 sequence is 15 residues long. Germline lookup yields CDR1 MNHEY and CDR2 SMNVEV (reference sequence). The ends were cut back, 6 bases at V and 5 bases at J, with 18 bases in the middle. The CDR3 spells CASSKGGGQVDTQYF. DNA of the CDR3: TGTGCCAGCAGCAAAGGTGGGGGGCAGGTAGATACGCAGTATTTT.

The rearrangement links TRBV7-9 to TRBJ2-7, with D perhaps matching TRBD2 (5 bases). V was pared by 5 bases and J by 6 bases, with 20 bases between. Germline CDR1 is SEHNR and CDR2 is FQNEAQ (reference sequence). This CDR3 has 15 residues. CDR3 nucleotide sequence: TGTGCCAGCAGCGGGAACGCTGCCCTTGGGAGCGAGCAGTACTTC. Its translation: CASSGNAALGSEQYF.

The rearrangement uses TRBV11-2 and TRBJ2-3; D ambiguous. The CDR3 runs to 12 residues. From germline, CDR1 is SGHAT and CDR2 FQNNGV. V was trimmed by 5 bases and J by 0 bases, leaving 3 bases between them. CDR3 DNA: TGTGCCAGCAGCCCGAGCACAGATACGCAGTATTTT. Translating it yields CASSPSTDTQYF. The full variable domain, with the rest looked up from reference TRBV11-2 and TRBJ2-3, is EAGVAQSPRYKIIEKRQSVAFWCNPISGHATLYWYQQILGQGPKLLIQFQNNGVVDDSQLPKDRFSAERLKGVDSTLKIQPAKLEDSAVYLCASSPSTDTQYFGPGTRLTVL.

The gene calls are TRBV15 and TRBJ1-2; perhaps TRBD1 as D (5 bases). The V and J ends lost 4 bases and 5 bases respectively, with 20 bases between them. CDR1 and CDR2 from the germline V gene are LNHNV and YYDKDF (reference sequence). This CDR3 comprises 16 residues. Written as DNA, the CDR3 is TGTGCCACCAGCACCAGCCCCGGGACGGATCGATATGGCTACACCTTC. This sequence encodes CATSTSPGTDRYGYTF.

The chain joins TRBV30 to TRBJ1-5, with D uncertain. The CDR3 has 12 residues. The V gene lost 1 base and the J gene lost 4 bases, with 5 bases spanning the gap. From germline, CDR1 is GTSNPN and CDR2 SVGIG (reference sequence). Written as DNA, the CDR3 is TGTGCCTGGAGTGAAATGAATCAGCCCCAGCATTTT. Translated: CAWSEMNQPQHF.

The V call is TRBV30, the J call TRBJ1-1; D is uncertain. The V gene's germline CDR1 is GTSNPN and CDR2 SVGIG (reference sequence). The CDR3 sequence is 15 residues long. Trimming removed 0 bases at V and 3 bases at J, with 14 bases between. The CDR3 loop reads CAWSVLSSLDTEAFF. The CDR3 coding sequence is TGTGCCTGGAGTGTACTTTCTTCACTGGACACTGAAGCTTTCTTT.

The J gene is TRBJ2-7, the V gene TRBV7-3; D possibly corresponds to TRBD2 (6 bases). CDR1 and CDR2 (germline): SGHTA, FQGTGA. The CDR3 sequence is 13 residues long. V lost 6 bases and J 5 bases, leaving 14 bases between the germline ends. CDR3 region: CASSPGPGDEQYF. CDR3 DNA: TGTGCCAGCAGTCCGGGTCCGGGGGACGAGCAGTACTTC.

This clone was found a few times. The chain recombines TRBV27 with TRBJ1-4; D is unresolved. The CDR3 spans 13 residues. Germline CDR1 reads MNHEY; CDR2 reads SMNVEV (reference sequence). The V gene lost 8 bases and the J gene lost 0 bases, with 7 bases spanning the gap. The DNA for the CDR3 is TGTGCCAGCTATGACACAACTAATGAAAAACTGTTTTTT. Translation gives CASYDTTNEKLFF.

The J gene is TRBJ2-7, the V gene TRBV28; D unclear. The CDR3 contains 13 residues. Germline CDR1 reads MDHEN; CDR2 reads SYDVKM. The V and J ends lost 7 bases and 0 bases respectively, with 10 bases between them. This CDR3 is CASNDMHSYEQYF. The CDR3 DNA sequence: TGTGCCAGCAACGACATGCACTCCTACGAGCAGTACTTC.

The rearrangement uses TRBV27 and TRBJ1-6; 9 bases match TRBD1. This CDR3 is built from 14 residues. Trimming at V came to 3 bases and at J to 9 bases, leaving 3 bases not matched to a gene. Germline V gene sequence: CDR1 MNHEY, CDR2 SMNVEV (reference sequence). CDR3 sequence reads: CASSFGTGSSPLHF. CDR3 coding DNA: TGTGCCAGCAGTTTCGGGACAGGGAGTTCACCCCTCCACTTT.

This rearrangement joins TRBV19 to TRBJ1-1; tentatively, D is TRBD1 (6 bases). The germline CDR1 and CDR2 sequences are LNHDA and SQIVND (reference sequence). Trimming took 8 bases from V and 1 from J, leaving 8 bases between them. The CDR3 has 12 residues. CDR3 region: CASSQGNTEAFF. DNA for the CDR3: TGTGCCAGTTCACAGGGGAACACTGAAGCTTTCTTT. The variable domain in full, completed from reference TRBV19 and TRBJ1-1, reads DGGITQSPKYLFRKEGQNVTLSCEQNLNHDAMYWYRQDPGQGLRLIYYSQIVNDFQKGDIAEGYSVSREKKESFPLTVTSAQKNPTAFYLCASSQGNTEAFFGQGTRLTVV.